The clone carrying this T cell receptor beta chain was recorded a few times. This sample is part of a study of PD-1 blockade in mismatch repair-deficient tumors. CDR3 size: 12 residues. V was shortened by 3 bases and J by 7 bases, with 7 bases between the two germline ends. Germline V CDR1 and CDR2: SGHAT, FQNNGV. Data came from immunoSEQ multiplex PCR; TCRdb stores just in-frame clones and leaves some out. Of nearly 25,000 clones in the sample, approximately 83% are singletons; the top ten hold 20% to 25%. This sample comprised peripheral blood, obtained 12 weeks after starting pembrolizumab. The chain uses TRBV11-2 and TRBJ1-3; the D is unclear. The TCR comes from an adult with mismatch repair-deficient cancer. This CDR3 is CASSFESNTIYF. DNA of the CDR3: TGTGCCAGCAGCTTCGAATCGAACACCATATATTTT.